The 19 T cell receptor beta chains below all came from one sample that was sequenced in a study of blood T cell repertoires in COVID-19. Sequencing used immunoSEQ multiplex PCR; TCRdb keeps in-frame clones, though not all of them. The sample comprises approximately 110,000 clones, less than 85% of which are singletons, and approximately 0.79% rests with the top ten. The sample taken for sequencing was peripheral blood. Receptor source: a human donor with acute or convalescent COVID-19. The donor label of this sample is uncertain.

This clone was picked up a small number of times. The chain has TRBV4-1 and TRBJ1-6, with TRBD1 identical over 11 bases. CDR3 length equals 19 residues. Per the germline V gene, CDR1 is MGHRA and CDR2 is YSYEKL. V gave up 1 base and J gave up 1 base; unmatched junction bases: 6. The CDR3 loop is CASSQGTGGVRSYNSPLHF. CDR3 in DNA: TGCGCCAGCAGCCAAGGGACAGGGGGCGTACGGTCCTATAATTCACCCCTCCACTTT.

The chain is built from TRBV11-2 and TRBJ1-6; TRBD1 matches at 8 bases. The CDR3 consists of 16 residues. V was clipped by 3 bases and J by 10 bases; unmatched bases: 11. Germline CDR1 reads SGHAT; CDR2 reads FQNNGV. CDR3 amino acids: CASSFGKGQARSPLHF. CDR3 DNA: TGTGCCAGCAGCTTTGGTAAGGGACAGGCAAGGTCACCCCTCCACTTT.

The rearrangement uses TRBV5-4 and TRBJ2-1; no reliable D call. CDR3 size: 15 residues. Between the trimmed V and J ends, which lost 4 bases and 5 bases, there was a span of 16 bases. The germline gives CDR1 SGHNT, CDR2 YYREEE (reference sequence). The CDR3 spells CASSDQGLADNEQFF. In DNA, the CDR3 is TGTGCCAGCAGCGATCAAGGCTTGGCGGACAATGAGCAGTTCTTC.

This chain connects TRBV6-1 to TRBJ1-1; 9 bases agree with TRBD1. Germline CDR1 and CDR2: MNHNS and SASEGT. The V segment lost 3 bases and the J segment 4 bases; nucleotides outside the gene matches: 0. The CDR3 runs 13 residues. The CDR3 spells CASSEDRGTEAFF. In nucleotides, the CDR3 is TGTGCCAGCAGTGAGGACAGGGGCACTGAAGCTTTCTTT.

A single count supports this clone. The J gene is TRBJ1-6, the V gene TRBV7-9; D gene ambiguous. This CDR3 is 14 amino acids long. Per the germline V gene, CDR1 is SEHNR and CDR2 is FQNEAQ (reference sequence). V was clipped by 5 bases and J by 7 bases, with 12 bases between them. CDR3 sequence: CASSPHLGNSPLHF. CDR3 bases: TGTGCCAGCAGCCCCCACCTGGGCAATTCACCCCTCCACTTT.

The chain carries TRBV28 and TRBJ1-2, with D perhaps TRBD1 (6 bases). CDR1 is MDHEN and CDR2 is SYDVKM in the germline V gene. Trimming left V 6 bases short and J 0 bases short, with 11 bases between. This CDR3 is 14 amino acids long. The CDR3 DNA sequence: TGTGCCAGCAGCCGGGGGGGCGCTAACTATGGCTACACCTTC. It translates to CASSRGGANYGYTF.

The chain carries TRBV10-3 and TRBJ1-1, with 10 bases matching TRBD1. CDR1 is ENHRY and CDR2 is SYGVKD in the germline V gene. V dropped 4 bases and J dropped 4; count of bases not matched to a gene: 3. The CDR3 is 14 residues long. The CDR3 here is CAISAGQGGTEAFF. CDR3 coding DNA: TGTGCCATCAGTGCTGGACAGGGGGGCACTGAAGCTTTCTTT.

This chain joins TRBV12-3 or TRBV12-4 and TRBJ1-2; 9 bases agree with TRBD1. V gave up 7 bases and J gave up 7 bases; unmatched junction bases: 7. The CDR3 totals 13 residues. CDR3 in DNA: TGTGCCAGCATTATAACAGGGGGCGTTGGCTACACCTTC. Protein: CASIITGGVGYTF.

This clone was picked up a small number of times. This chain connects TRBV12-5 to TRBJ2-7, with 8 bases aligning to TRBD1. Germline CDR1 is LGHNT and CDR2 is FRNRAP. This CDR3 has 15 residues. Trimming removed 5 bases from V and 5 bases from J; junction bases left unmatched: 11. This CDR3 is CASGAALRTGHEQYV. The CDR3 coding sequence is TGTGCTAGTGGTGCGGCCTTACGGACAGGGCACGAGCAGTACGTC.

This chain's CDR3 is CASSYRGFRSPLHF. The CDR3 nucleotides are TGTGCCAGCAGTTACAGGGGCTTCCGTTCACCCCTCCACTTT. The genes are TRBV6-5 and TRBJ1-6, with D perhaps TRBD1 (5 bases). CDR1 and CDR2 (germline): MNHEY, SVGAGI. Between the trimmed V and J ends, which lost 2 bases and 9 bases, there was a span of 11 bases. The CDR3 is 14 amino acids.

The chain combines TRBV30 with TRBJ2-5, with TRBD2 matching 13 bases. This CDR3 is built from 15 residues. With V trimmed by 4 bases and J by 1 base, 3 bases remained unmatched. Germline V CDR1 and CDR2: GTSNPN, SVGIG (reference sequence). The CDR3 DNA reads as TGTGCCTGGACCGGGACTAGCGGGGTCCAAGAGACCCAGTACTTC. It is translated as CAWTGTSGVQETQYF.

The J gene is TRBJ1-1, the V gene TRBV5-5, with 7 nucleotides matching TRBD1. Germline CDR1 SGHKS, CDR2 YYEKEE (reference sequence). J was trimmed by 8 bases and V by 0 bases; bases with no gene match: 10. The CDR3 consists of 15 residues. CDR3 nucleotide sequence: TGTGCCAGCAGCTTGGCCAAAGGGACAGCAGAAGAAGCTTTCTTT. Translation: CASSLAKGTAEEAFF.

The V call is TRBV21-1, the J call TRBJ1-5; the D call of TRBD1 is as the table states it, not checked on the DNA. TRBV21-1 corresponds to a pseudogene. CDR3 length equals 20 residues. CDR3 residues: CASSNGPGQGAPVSNQPQHF. CDR3 nucleotides: TGTGCCAGCAGCAATGGGCCGGGACAGGGGGCCCCTGTAAGCAATCAGCCCCAGCATTTT.

The table lists this clone with a few counts. The chain uses TRBV19 and TRBJ2-5, with D hard to call. This CDR3 comprises 13 residues. With 5 bases removed from V and 5 bases from J, the gap between germline ends came to 12 bases. Germline lookup yields CDR1 LNHDA and CDR2 SQIVND (reference sequence). CDR3 amino acids: CASSDSLGETQYF. The CDR3 DNA follows: TGTGCCAGTAGTGATTCCCTCGGGGAGACCCAGTACTTC.

The gene calls are TRBV7-2 and TRBJ2-2, with 7 positions matching TRBD1. Germline CDR1 is SGHTA and CDR2 is FQGNSA. V gave up 5 bases and J gave up 0 bases; unmatched junction bases: 6. CDR3 size: 16 residues. The CDR3 reads CASSVQGTANTGELFF. The CDR3 DNA is TGTGCCAGCAGCGTTCAAGGGACAGCGAACACCGGGGAGCTGTTTTTT.

The rearrangement uses TRBV10-2 and TRBJ1-5; maybe TRBD1 (5 bases). Germline V gene lookup returns CDR1 WSHSY and CDR2 SAAADI. V shed 0 bases and J shed 4 bases, with 16 bases lying between them. The CDR3 spans 17 residues. CDR3 sequence: CASSESIRDRPNQPQHF. The CDR3 DNA reads as TGCGCCAGCAGTGAGTCGATCCGCGACAGACCGAATCAGCCCCAGCATTTT.

The chain has TRBV5-1 and TRBJ1-3; TRBD1 is a possible D gene (6 bases). The CDR3 contains 15 residues. Trimming took 3 bases from V and 4 from J, leaving 14 bases between them. Germline V gene lookup returns CDR1 SGHRS and CDR2 YFSETQ. The CDR3 coding sequence is TGCGCCAGCAGCTCCAGTACAGGGACGGGAAACACCATATATTTT. This encodes CASSSSTGTGNTIYF.

This clone showed up just a few times. This chain links TRBV3-1 (or the pseudogene TRBV3-2) with TRBJ2-1; TRBD2 agrees at 10 bases. From germline, CDR1 is LGHDT and CDR2 YNNKEL (reference sequence). The CDR3 is 17 residues long. V dropped 3 bases and J dropped 6; count of bases not matched to a gene: 11. CDR3 nucleotides: TGTGCCAGCAGCCACCTCTGGACTAGCGGCAAAGGCAATGAGCAGTTCTTC. It encodes CASSHLWTSGKGNEQFF.

J is TRBJ1-4 and V is TRBV6-5, with 11 bases fitting TRBD1. J was trimmed by 8 bases and V by 2 bases; bases with no gene match: 1. In germline, CDR1 is MNHEY, CDR2 SVGAGI. The CDR3 has 14 residues. The CDR3 loop is CASSYGTGGEKLFF. The CDR3 DNA reads as TGTGCCAGCAGTTACGGGACAGGGGGGGAAAAACTGTTTTTT.